This entry concerns a single T cell receptor beta chain. Its cognate antigen is unknown. Per germline, CDR1 LGHDT and CDR2 YNNKEL (reference sequence). V was clipped by 2 bases and J by 2 bases, with 7 bases between them. The CDR3 has 13 amino acids. Unique molecular identifiers were present on cDNA, and template switching added a universal primer site. TCRdb passed the 5' RACE reads through MiXCR, listing each CDR3 protein once. The repertoire holds approximately 500,000 distinct CDR3 sequences, with roughly 15% as singletons. The data originate from a study of identical twins. Notes on the study in general: Weaker excess twin sharing was seen among beta out-of-frame sequences.

This sample was also put to use in a study of yellow fever vaccine responses in identical twins.

V is TRBV3-1 and J is TRBJ2-7, with D uncertain. This sequence originates from a woman aged 18-35 years in good health. The sequenced sample consisted of CD4+ T cells sorted from blood. The CDR3 loop is CASSQYGTYEQYV. Written as DNA, the CDR3 is TGTGCCAGCAGCCAATACGGAACCTACGAGCAGTACGTC.